These T cell receptor beta chains were read from a single sample in a study of cytomegalovirus exposure and HLA in healthy donors. Repertoires were generated with immunoSEQ multiplex PCR, while TCRdb's copy carries only in-frame clones and drops some. Here the sample spans fewer than 150,000 clones, approximately 82% being singletons. The sequenced sample was PBMCs. The receptors derive from a young man in good health and CMV-seropositive. Each CDR3 is given with its conserved first and last residue. The D gene is left open where the match is weak. Rows may omit the clone size; those that give it use once, few, many or a size class.

>TRBD2|TRBV6-6|NA|TRBJ2-1
TGTGCCTCCTCTGGGGCGGGGGGGACCTACAATGAGCAGTTCTTC
CASSGAGGTYNEQFF
>TRBD1|TRBV6-5|NA|TRBJ1-2
TGTGCCAGCAGCCGAGACAGGGATGGACCTTATGGCTACACCTTC
CASSRDRDGPYGYTF
>TRBD1|TRBV28|few|TRBJ1-2
TGTGCCAGCGCGCAACAGGGGGGGCCCGGCTACACCTTC
CASAQQGGPGYTF
>TRBD1|TRBV5-4|once|TRBJ2-5
TGTGCCAGCAGCTCGACAGGGGAAGAGACCCAGTACTTC
CASSSTGEETQYF
>TRBD1|TRBV5-5|NA|TRBJ1-2
TGTGCCAGCAGCTTGTGGCAGGGGGCTGGCTATGGCTACACCTTC
CASSLWQGAGYGYTF
>NA|TRBV5-1|NA|TRBJ2-1
TGCGCCAGCAGCTTGGCCGCGGGCAGCTCCTACAATGAGCAGTTCTTC
CASSLAAGSSYNEQFF
>NA|TRBV11-2|NA|TRBJ2-5
TGTGCCAGCAGCTCCGGGACAAAAGAGACCCAGTACTTC
CASSSGTKETQYF
>TRBD1|TRBV9|NA|TRBJ1-5
TGTGCCAGCAGCGTAGGACAGGGAGATCAGCCCCAGCATTTT
CASSVGQGDQPQHF
>NA|TRBV4-2|NA|TRBJ2-7
TGTGCCAGCAGCCAAGATGCGGACGGGGGCTCCTACGAGCAGTACTTC
CASSQDADGGSYEQYF
>TRBD2|TRBV7-8|NA|TRBJ2-7
TGTGCCAGCAGCTTACCCCTTCGACTAGCGGCCGCCTACGAGCAGTACTTC
CASSLPLRLAAAYEQYF
>TRBD2|TRBV4-2|NA|TRBJ2-2
TGTGCCAGCAGCCGCGGGGGGGGTGGGAACACCGGGGAGCTGTTTTTT
CASSRGGGGNTGELFF
>TRBD2|TRBV2|NA|TRBJ2-1
TGTGCCAGCAGTGCCAGGGAGGGACCATCCTACAATGAGCAGTTCTTC
CASSAREGPSYNEQFF
>NA|TRBV2|NA|TRBJ1-5
TGTGCCAGCAGGATGGGTAGACTTAGCGATCAGCCCCAGCATTTT
CASRMGRLSDQPQHF
>NA|TRBV18|NA|TRBJ1-1
TGTGCCAGCTCACCACGGGGGCCGAACACTGAAGCTTTCTTT
CASSPRGPNTEAFF